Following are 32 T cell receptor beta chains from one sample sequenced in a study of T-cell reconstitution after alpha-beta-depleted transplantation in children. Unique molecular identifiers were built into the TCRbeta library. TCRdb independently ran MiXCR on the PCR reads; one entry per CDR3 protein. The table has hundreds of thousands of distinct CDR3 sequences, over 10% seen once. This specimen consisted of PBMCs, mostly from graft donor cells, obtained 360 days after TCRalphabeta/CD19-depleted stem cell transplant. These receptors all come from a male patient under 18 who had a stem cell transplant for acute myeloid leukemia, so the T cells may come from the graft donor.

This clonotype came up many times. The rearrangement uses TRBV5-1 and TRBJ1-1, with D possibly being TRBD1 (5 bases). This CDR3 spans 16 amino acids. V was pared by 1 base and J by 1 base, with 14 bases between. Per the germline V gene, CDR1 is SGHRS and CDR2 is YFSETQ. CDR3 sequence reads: CASSLYSGRKNTEAFF. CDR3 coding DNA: TGCGCCAGCAGCTTGTATTCAGGGCGGAAGAACACTGAAGCTTTCTTT.

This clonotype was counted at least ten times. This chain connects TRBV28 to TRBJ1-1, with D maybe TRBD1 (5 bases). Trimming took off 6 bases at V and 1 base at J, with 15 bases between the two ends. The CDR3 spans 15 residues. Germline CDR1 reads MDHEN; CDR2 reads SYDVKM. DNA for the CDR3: TGTGCCAGCAGCCCAATCTTCCAGGGGAACACTGAAGCTTTCTTT. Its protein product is CASSPIFQGNTEAFF.

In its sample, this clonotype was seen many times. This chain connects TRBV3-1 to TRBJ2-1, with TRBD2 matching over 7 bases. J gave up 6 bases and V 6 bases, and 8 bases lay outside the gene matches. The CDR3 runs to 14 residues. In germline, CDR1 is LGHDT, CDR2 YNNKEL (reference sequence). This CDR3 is CASRRRGSSNEQFF. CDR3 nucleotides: TGTGCCAGCAGGAGGCGGGGGAGTAGCAATGAGCAGTTCTTC.

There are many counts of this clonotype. The CDR3 DNA follows: TGTGCCAGCAGTTCCTGGACAGGGAACACTGAAGCTTTCTTT. As protein: CASSSWTGNTEAFF. The rearrangement uses TRBV27 and TRBJ1-1; 7 bases match TRBD1. J was trimmed by 1 base and V by 4 bases; bases with no gene match: 3. The CDR3 consists of 14 residues. Germline CDR1 is MNHEY and CDR2 is SMNVEV (reference sequence).

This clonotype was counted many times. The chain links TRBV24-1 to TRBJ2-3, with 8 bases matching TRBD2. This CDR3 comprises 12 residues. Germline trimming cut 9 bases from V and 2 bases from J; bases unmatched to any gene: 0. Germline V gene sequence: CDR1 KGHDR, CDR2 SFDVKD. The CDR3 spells CATGLATDTQYF. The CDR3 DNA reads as TGTGCCACCGGACTAGCCACAGATACGCAGTATTTT.

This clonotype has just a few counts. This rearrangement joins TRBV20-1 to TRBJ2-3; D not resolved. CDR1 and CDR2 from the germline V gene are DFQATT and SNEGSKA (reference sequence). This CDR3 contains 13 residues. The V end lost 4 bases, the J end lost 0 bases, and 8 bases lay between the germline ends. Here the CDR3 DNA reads TGCAGTGCTACGTTCCCTAGCACAGATACGCAGTATTTT. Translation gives CSATFPSTDTQYF.

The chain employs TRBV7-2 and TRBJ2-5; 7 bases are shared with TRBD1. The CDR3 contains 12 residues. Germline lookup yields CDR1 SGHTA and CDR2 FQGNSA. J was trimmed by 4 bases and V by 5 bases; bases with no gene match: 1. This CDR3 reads CASSTGAETQYF. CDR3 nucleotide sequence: TGTGCCAGCAGCACAGGGGCAGAGACCCAGTACTTC. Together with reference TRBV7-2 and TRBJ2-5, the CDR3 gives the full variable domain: GAGVSQSPSNKVTEKGKDVELRCDPISGHTALYWYRQSLGQGLEFLIYFQGNSAPDKSGLPSDRFSAERTGGSVSTLTIQRTQQEDSAVYLCASSTGAETQYFGPGTRLLVL.

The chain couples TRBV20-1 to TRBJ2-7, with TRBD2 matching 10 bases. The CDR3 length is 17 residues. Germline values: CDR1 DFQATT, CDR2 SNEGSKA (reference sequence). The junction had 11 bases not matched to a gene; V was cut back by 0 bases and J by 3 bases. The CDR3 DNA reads TGCAGTGCTAGAGACCCGGGACTAGCGCAAACTAACTACGAGCAGTACTTC. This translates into CSARDPGLAQTNYEQYF.

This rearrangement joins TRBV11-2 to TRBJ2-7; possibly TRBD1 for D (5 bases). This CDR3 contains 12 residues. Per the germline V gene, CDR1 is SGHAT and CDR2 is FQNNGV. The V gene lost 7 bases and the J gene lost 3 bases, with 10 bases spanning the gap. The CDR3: CASTFRDYEQYF. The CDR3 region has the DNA TGTGCCAGCACCTTCAGGGACTACGAGCAGTACTTC.

For the CDR3, the DNA is TGTGCCAGCGCGGCGACGAATGAAAAACTGTTTTTT. Translation gives CASAATNEKLFF. The V call is TRBV6-6, the J call TRBJ1-4; D gene unclear. V lost 8 bases to trimming and J lost 5 bases, with 9 bases between them. Germline-derived CDR1 and CDR2 are MNHNY and SVGAGI (reference sequence). CDR3 length: 12 residues.

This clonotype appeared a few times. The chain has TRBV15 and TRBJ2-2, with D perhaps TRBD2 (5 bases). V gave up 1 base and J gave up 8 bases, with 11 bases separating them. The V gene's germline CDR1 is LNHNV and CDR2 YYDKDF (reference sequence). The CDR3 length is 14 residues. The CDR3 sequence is CATSRAGITGELFF. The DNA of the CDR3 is TGTGCCACCAGCAGAGCGGGAATTACGGGGGAGCTGTTTTTT.

The CDR3 DNA reads as TGCGCCAGCAGCCAAGATAGGACTAGCGGCTCCTACAATGAGCAGTTCTTC. This gives the protein CASSQDRTSGSYNEQFF. The chain joins TRBV4-3 to TRBJ2-1, with 10 nucleotides matching TRBD2. The CDR3 sequence is 17 residues long. The ends lost 0 bases at V and 0 bases at J; junction bases unmatched: 2. Per the germline V gene, CDR1 is LGHNA and CDR2 is YSLEER.

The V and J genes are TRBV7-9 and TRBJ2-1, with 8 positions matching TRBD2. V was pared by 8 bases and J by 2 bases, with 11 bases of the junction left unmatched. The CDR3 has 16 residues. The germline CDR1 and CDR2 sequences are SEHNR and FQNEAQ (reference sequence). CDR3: CASESDIAGTYNEQFF. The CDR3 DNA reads TGTGCCAGCGAATCGGATATAGCGGGAACCTACAATGAGCAGTTCTTC.

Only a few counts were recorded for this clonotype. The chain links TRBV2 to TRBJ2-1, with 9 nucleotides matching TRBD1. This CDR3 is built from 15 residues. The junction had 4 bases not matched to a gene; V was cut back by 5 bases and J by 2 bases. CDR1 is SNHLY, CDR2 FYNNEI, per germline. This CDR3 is CASSPGTGPYNEQFF. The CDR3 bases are TGTGCCAGCAGTCCCGGGACAGGGCCCTACAATGAGCAGTTCTTC.

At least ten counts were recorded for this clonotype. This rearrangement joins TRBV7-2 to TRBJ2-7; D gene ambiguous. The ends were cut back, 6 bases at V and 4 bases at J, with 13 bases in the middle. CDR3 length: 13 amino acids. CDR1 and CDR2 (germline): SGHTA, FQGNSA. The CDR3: CASSLGRAYEQYF. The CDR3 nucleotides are TGTGCCAGCAGTCTCGGAAGGGCGTACGAGCAGTACTTC.

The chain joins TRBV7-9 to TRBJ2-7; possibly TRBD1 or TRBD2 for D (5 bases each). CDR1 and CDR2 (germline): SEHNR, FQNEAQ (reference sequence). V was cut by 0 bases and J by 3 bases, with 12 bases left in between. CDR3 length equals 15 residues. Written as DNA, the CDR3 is TGTGCCAGCAGCTTAGCGATTGGGGACCTCTACGAGCAGTACTTC. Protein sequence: CASSLAIGDLYEQYF.

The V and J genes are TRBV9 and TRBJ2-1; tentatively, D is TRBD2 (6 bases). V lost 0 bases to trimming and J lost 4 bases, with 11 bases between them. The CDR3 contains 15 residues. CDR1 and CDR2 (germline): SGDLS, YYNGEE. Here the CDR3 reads CASSVGLGGYNEQFF. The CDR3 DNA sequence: TGTGCCAGCAGCGTAGGGCTCGGGGGTTACAATGAGCAGTTCTTC.

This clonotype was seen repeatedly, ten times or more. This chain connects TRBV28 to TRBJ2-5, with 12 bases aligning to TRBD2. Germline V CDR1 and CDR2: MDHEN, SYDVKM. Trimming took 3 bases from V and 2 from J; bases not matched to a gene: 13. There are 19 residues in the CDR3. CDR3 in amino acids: CASSFRLAGGPDLQETQYF. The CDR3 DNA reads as TGTGCCAGCAGTTTCCGCCTAGCGGGAGGGCCTGATTTGCAAGAGACCCAGTACTTC.

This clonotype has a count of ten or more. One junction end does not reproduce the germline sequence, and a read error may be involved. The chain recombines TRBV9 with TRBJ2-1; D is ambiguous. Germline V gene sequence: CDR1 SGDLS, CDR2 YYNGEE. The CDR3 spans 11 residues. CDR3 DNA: TGTGCCAGCAGTGTAGGTGATGAGCAGTTCTTC. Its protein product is CASSVGDEQFF.

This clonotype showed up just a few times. Here the CDR3 reads CASSLAGGGATKNIQYF. The CDR3 nucleotides are TGCGCCAGCAGCTTGGCCGGGGGGGGGGCAACCAAAAACATTCAGTACTTC. This chain links TRBV5-1 with TRBJ2-4; 8 bases fit TRBD2. Per germline, CDR1 SGHRS and CDR2 YFSETQ. Trimming took 0 bases from V and 2 from J; bases not matched to a gene: 7. This CDR3 has 17 amino acids. Variable domain in full (rest from reference TRBV5-1 and TRBJ2-4): KAGVTQTPRYLIKTRGQQVTLSCSPISGHRSVSWYQQTPGQGLQFLFEYFSETQRNKGNFPGRFSGRQFSNSRSEMNVSTLELGDSALYLCASSLAGGGATKNIQYFGAGTRLSVL.

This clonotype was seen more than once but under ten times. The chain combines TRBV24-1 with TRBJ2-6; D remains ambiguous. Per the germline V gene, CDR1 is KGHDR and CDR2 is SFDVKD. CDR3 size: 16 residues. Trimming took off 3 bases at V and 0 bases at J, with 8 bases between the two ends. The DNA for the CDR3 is TGTGCCACCAGTGATGTGCAATTCTCTGGGGCCAACGTCCTGACTTTC. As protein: CATSDVQFSGANVLTF.

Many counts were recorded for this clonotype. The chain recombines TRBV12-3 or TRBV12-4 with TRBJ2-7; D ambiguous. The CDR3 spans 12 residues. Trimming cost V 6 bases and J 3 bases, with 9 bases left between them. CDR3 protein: CASSPTNYEQYF. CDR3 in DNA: TGTGCCAGCAGCCCCACAAACTACGAGCAGTACTTC.

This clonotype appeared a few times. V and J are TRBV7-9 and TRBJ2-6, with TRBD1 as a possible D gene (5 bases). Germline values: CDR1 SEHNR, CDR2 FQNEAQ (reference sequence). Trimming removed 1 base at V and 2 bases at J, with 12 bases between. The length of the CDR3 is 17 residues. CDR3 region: CASSLGRDFTGANVLTF. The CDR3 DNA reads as TGTGCCAGCAGCTTAGGCAGGGATTTCACTGGGGCCAACGTCCTGACTTTC.

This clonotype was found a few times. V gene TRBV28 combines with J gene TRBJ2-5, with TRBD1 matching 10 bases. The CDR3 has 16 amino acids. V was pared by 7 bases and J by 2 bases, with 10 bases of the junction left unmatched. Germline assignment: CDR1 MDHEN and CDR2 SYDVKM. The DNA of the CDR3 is TGTGCCAGCACCCTAAGACAGGGGGCGAGGCAAGAGACCCAGTACTTC. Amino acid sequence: CASTLRQGARQETQYF.

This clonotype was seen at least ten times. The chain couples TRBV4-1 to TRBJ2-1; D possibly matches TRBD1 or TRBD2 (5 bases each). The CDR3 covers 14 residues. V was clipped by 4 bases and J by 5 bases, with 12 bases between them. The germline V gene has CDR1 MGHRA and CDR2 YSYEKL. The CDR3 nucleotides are TGCGCCAGCAGCCCCCAACGGGGCGACAATGAGCAGTTCTTC. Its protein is CASSPQRGDNEQFF.

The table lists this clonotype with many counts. In DNA, the CDR3 is TGTGCCAGCACGGGGACGGGCGGAAACACCATATATTTT. Encoded protein: CASTGTGGNTIYF. This chain joins TRBV6-5 and TRBJ1-3, with D possibly matching TRBD1 (5 bases). Germline-derived CDR1 and CDR2 are MNHEY and SVGAGI. The CDR3 sequence is 13 residues long. V was pared by 7 bases and J by 4 bases, with 11 bases between.

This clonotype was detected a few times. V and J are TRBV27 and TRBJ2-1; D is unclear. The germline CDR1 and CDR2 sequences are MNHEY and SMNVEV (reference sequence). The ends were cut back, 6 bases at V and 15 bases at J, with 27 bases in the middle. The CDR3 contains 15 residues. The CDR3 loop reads CASRPVASGPKGSFF. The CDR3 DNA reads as TGTGCCAGCAGGCCCGTGGCTAGTGGCCCTAAAGGTTCGTTCTTC.

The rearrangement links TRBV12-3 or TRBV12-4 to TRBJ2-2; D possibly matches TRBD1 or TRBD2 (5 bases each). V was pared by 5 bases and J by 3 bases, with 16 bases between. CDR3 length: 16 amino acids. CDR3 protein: CASSLGRHSYTGELFF. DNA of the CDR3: TGTGCCAGCAGTCTGGGACGGCACAGCTACACCGGGGAGCTGTTTTTT.

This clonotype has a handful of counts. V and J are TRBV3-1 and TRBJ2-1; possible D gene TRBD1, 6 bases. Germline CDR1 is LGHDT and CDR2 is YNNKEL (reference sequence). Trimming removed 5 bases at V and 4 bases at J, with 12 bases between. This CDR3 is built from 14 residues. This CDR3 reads CASSTGTLYNEQFF. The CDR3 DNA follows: TGTGCCAGCAGCACCGGGACACTATACAATGAGCAGTTCTTC.

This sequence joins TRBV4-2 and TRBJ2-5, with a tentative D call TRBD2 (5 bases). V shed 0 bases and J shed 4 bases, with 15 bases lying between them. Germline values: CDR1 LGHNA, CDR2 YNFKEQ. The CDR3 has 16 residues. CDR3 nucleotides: TGTGCCAGCAGCCAAGATCGATTTAGAGGGCCAGAGACCCAGTACTTC. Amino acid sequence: CASSQDRFRGPETQYF.

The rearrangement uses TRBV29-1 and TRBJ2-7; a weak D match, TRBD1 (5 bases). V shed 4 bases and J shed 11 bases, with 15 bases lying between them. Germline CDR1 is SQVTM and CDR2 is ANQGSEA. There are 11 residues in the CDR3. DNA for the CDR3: TGCAGCGTTGTGGGGCAGGGAAGGGAGTACGTC. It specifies CSVVGQGREYV.

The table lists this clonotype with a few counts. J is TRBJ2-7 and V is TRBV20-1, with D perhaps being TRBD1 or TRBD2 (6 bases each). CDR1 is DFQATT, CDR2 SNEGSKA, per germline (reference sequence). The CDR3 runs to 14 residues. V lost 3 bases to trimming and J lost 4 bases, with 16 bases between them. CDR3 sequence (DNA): TGCAGTGCTAGTGATGCCGGGGGCCTTTACGAGCAGTACTTC. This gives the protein CSASDAGGLYEQYF.